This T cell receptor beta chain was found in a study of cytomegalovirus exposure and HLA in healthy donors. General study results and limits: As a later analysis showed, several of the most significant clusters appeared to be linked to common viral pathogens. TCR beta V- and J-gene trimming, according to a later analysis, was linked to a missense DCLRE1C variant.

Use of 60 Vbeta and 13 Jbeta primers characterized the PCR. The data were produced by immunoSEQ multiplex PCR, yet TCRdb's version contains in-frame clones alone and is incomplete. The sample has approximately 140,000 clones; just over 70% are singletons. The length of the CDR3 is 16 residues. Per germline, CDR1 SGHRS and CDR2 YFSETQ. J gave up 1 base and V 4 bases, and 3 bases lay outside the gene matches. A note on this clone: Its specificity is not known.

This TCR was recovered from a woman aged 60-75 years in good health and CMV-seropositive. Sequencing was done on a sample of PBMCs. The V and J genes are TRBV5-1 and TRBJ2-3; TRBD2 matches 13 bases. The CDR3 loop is CASSDGLAGGTDTQYF. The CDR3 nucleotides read TGCGCCAGCAGCGATGGACTAGCGGGGGGCACAGATACGCAGTATTTT.